This T cell receptor beta chain was recovered during a study of human T cells and chemical hapten exposure. The wider study: The study lasted 20 to 30 weeks, and patients were dosed weekly with diphenylcyclopropenone on the scalp throughout.

The CDR3 length is 14 residues. Germline CDR1 reads LGHNA; CDR2 reads YSLEER. V lost 2 bases, J lost 4 bases, and 11 bases lay in between. Time point described: patch test 3, about 24 weeks after DPC sensitization. As for treatment: therapeutic diphenylcyclopropenone sensitization with weekly scalp DPC. Attachment of unique molecular identifiers to individual cDNA molecules was performed in the library. TCRdb fed the RACE reads into MiXCR, producing one record per CDR3 protein. The data show 100,000 to 120,000 distinct CDR3 sequences, roughly a third seen once. This receptor was taken from a man between 40 and 49 years old with alopecia areata. Some clones in this sample may be carry-over from other donors' samples. This chain connects TRBV4-3 to TRBJ1-2; D is unresolved. Material: whole blood, obtained in connection with sensitization to the hapten diphenylcyclopropenone (DPC). In nucleotides, the CDR3 is TGCGCCAGCAGCCAATCCATGGAGAGCTATGGCTACACCTTC. Translated: CASSQSMESYGYTF.